A selection of T cell receptor beta chains follows, all from one sample in a study of neurological immune-mediated disorders. TCRdb reprocessed the 5' RACE reads with MiXCR, giving one entry per CDR3 protein. The sample lists over 35,000 distinct CDR3 sequences, approximately 12% occurring once. Sample: PBMCs. These receptors came from a female donor in good health. The CDR3 runs from the conserved cysteine through the conserved F or W. The D gene is left open where the match is weak. A row's size may be missing; if present it is once, few, many or a size class.

v_call: TRBV7-9; j_call: TRBJ1-1; d_call: .; clone_size: .; cdr3_length: 14; cdr3_nt: TGTGCCAGCATACAGGGAAAAGCGAACACTGAAGCTTTCTTT; cdr3_aa: CASIQGKANTEAFF
v_call: TRBV2; j_call: TRBJ2-7; d_call: .; clone_size: .; cdr3_length: 14; cdr3_nt: TGTGCCAGCACCCTGGGACCGATTACCTACGAGCAGTACTTC; cdr3_aa: CASTLGPITYEQYF
v_call: TRBV5-1; j_call: TRBJ2-5; d_call: .; clone_size: many; cdr3_length: 14; cdr3_nt: TGCGCCAGCAGCTCCGCAGGGTTTGAGGAGACCCAGTACTTC; cdr3_aa: CASSSAGFEETQYF
v_call: TRBV5-1; j_call: TRBJ2-5; d_call: TRBD1; clone_size: many; cdr3_length: 15; cdr3_nt: TGCGCCAGCAGCTTGACTCGGGACAGAGAAGAGACCCAGTACTTC; cdr3_aa: CASSLTRDREETQYF
v_call: TRBV5-1; j_call: TRBJ2-5; d_call: TRBD2; clone_size: many; cdr3_length: 15; cdr3_nt: TGCGCCAGCAGCTTGTCCCCCGGGACTAGGGAGACCCAGTACTTC; cdr3_aa: CASSLSPGTRETQYF
v_call: TRBV7-8; j_call: TRBJ2-4; d_call: TRBD2; clone_size: many; cdr3_length: 16; cdr3_nt: TGTGCCAGCAGCTCATCTAGCCCGGGAGGAGGGGACATTCAGTACTTC; cdr3_aa: CASSSSSPGGGDIQYF
v_call: TRBV7-9; j_call: TRBJ2-2; d_call: .; clone_size: many; cdr3_length: 13; cdr3_nt: TGTGCCAGCAGCCTGACACAAACCGGGGAGCTGTTTTTT; cdr3_aa: CASSLTQTGELFF
v_call: TRBV5-6; j_call: TRBJ1-5; d_call: TRBD1; clone_size: many; cdr3_length: 15; cdr3_nt: TGTGCCAGCAGCACAGGGGGCCTGGACCGTCAGCCCCAGCATTTT; cdr3_aa: CASSTGGLDRQPQHF
v_call: TRBV28; j_call: TRBJ2-7; d_call: TRBD1; clone_size: many; cdr3_length: 13; cdr3_nt: TGTGCCACCTTACGGACAGGGGTATACGAGCAGTACTTC; cdr3_aa: CATLRTGVYEQYF
v_call: TRBV11-2; j_call: TRBJ2-7; d_call: TRBD2; clone_size: many; cdr3_length: 16; cdr3_nt: TGTGCCAGCAGCTTAGATGCGGGGGGTTTCTCCTACGAGCAGTACTTC; cdr3_aa: CASSLDAGGFSYEQYF
v_call: TRBV9; j_call: TRBJ2-2; d_call: TRBD2; clone_size: .; cdr3_length: 17; cdr3_nt: TGTGCCAGCAGCGTAGCCGGGGGGTCCCGATTGACCGGGGAGCTGTTTTTT; cdr3_aa: CASSVAGGSRLTGELFF